This TCR beta chain came from a study of cytomegalovirus exposure and HLA in healthy donors. Study-wide background: Early released data had tens of millions of unique TCRs, all coming from HLA-typed donors.

Germline assignment: CDR1 DFQATT and CDR2 SNEGSKA (reference sequence). This CDR3 has 11 amino acids. With V trimmed by 7 bases and J by 8 bases, 4 bases remained unmatched. Details on this clone: As yet, its antigen is unknown.

General observations from the study: The listing of 150 to 200 TCR beta chains classed them as cytomegalovirus-associated.

PCR amplification relied on 60 Vbeta primers (plus 13 Jbeta primers). Libraries were prepared by immunoSEQ multiplex PCR; TCRdb keeps only in-frame clonotypes and omits some of them. The sample lists about 110,000 clones; roughly 76% were seen once. The specimen was PBMCs. This receptor was taken from a woman between 45 and 65 years old in good health and CMV-seropositive. V and J are TRBV20-1 and TRBJ1-2, with 10 bases fitting TRBD1. The DNA of the CDR3 is TGCAGTGGGCGGGGACAGGGGGGCTACACCTTC. Translating gives CSGRGQGGYTF.